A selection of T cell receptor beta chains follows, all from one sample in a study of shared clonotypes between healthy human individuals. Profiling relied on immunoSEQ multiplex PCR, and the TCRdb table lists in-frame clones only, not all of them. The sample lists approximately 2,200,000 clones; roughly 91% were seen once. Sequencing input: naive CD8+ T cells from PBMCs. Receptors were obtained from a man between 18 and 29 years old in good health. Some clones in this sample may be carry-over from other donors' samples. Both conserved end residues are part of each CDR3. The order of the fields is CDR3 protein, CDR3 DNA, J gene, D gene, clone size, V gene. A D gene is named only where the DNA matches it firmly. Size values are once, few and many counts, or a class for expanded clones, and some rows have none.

CASSGQGYYGYTF	TGTGCCAGCAGCGGACAGGGCTACTATGGCTACACCTTC	TRBJ1-2	TRBD1	-	TRBV27
CASSVATRSGYTF	TGTGCCAGCAGCGTAGCTACGAGGAGTGGCTACACCTTC	TRBJ1-2	-	-	TRBV9
CASSLQGGHVDEQFF	TGTGCCAGCAGCCTACAGGGGGGACATGTGGATGAGCAGTTCTTC	TRBJ2-1	TRBD1	once	TRBV6-5
CASSSSGGINGYTF	TGTGCCAGCAGTTCTTCAGGGGGCATTAATGGCTACACCTTC	TRBJ1-2	TRBD1	-	TRBV27
CASSASTSSSYEQYF	TGTGCCAGCAGCGCCTCGACTTCTAGCTCCTACGAGCAGTACTTC	TRBJ2-7	-	-	TRBV9
CASSSPGQGEDTQYF	TGTGCCAGCAGTTCCCCGGGACAGGGGGAAGATACGCAGTATTTT	TRBJ2-3	TRBD1	-	TRBV27
CASSQVVVQPQHF	TGCGCCAGCAGCCAAGTTGTGGTACAGCCCCAGCATTTT	TRBJ1-5	-	-	TRBV4-1
CASGPGVSYEQYF	TGTGCCAGCGGCCCCGGGGTATCCTACGAGCAGTACTTC	TRBJ2-7	-	-	TRBV9
CASSLRQRGSTDTQYF	TGTGCCAGTAGTCTCCGCCAGCGGGGGAGCACAGATACGCAGTATTTT	TRBJ2-3	TRBD2	-	TRBV19
CASSFQIRYEQYF	TGTGCCAGCAGTTTCCAAATTCGCTACGAGCAGTACTTC	TRBJ2-7	-	-	TRBV27
CASSSGTYEQYF	TGTGCCAGCAGTTCCGGGACCTACGAGCAGTACTTC	TRBJ2-7	-	-	TRBV6-5
CASTNGLRGREQYF	TGCGCCAGCACAAACGGTTTGAGAGGGCGCGAGCAGTACTTC	TRBJ2-7	-	-	TRBV10-2
CASSRLTGGRGEQYF	TGCGCCAGCAGCCGACTCACAGGGGGAAGAGGCGAGCAGTACTTC	TRBJ2-7	TRBD1	-	TRBV4-1
CASSLLRTDTQYF	TGTGCCAGCAGTTTACTCCGCACAGATACGCAGTATTTT	TRBJ2-3	-	once	TRBV28
CASSARQGGPDTQYF	TGTGCCAGCAGCGCCAGACAGGGGGGACCCGATACGCAGTATTTT	TRBJ2-3	TRBD1	-	TRBV27
CSVAPMNTEAFF	TGCAGCGTTGCGCCTATGAACACTGAAGCTTTCTTT	TRBJ1-1	-	-	TRBV29-1
CASSFLSTDSGNTIYF	TGCGCCAGCAGCTTTCTCTCAACGGACTCTGGAAACACCATATATTTT	TRBJ1-3	-	-	TRBV5-1
CASSLALVNYGYTF	TGTGCCAGCAGCTTAGCGTTGGTTAACTATGGCTACACCTTC	TRBJ1-2	-	-	TRBV7-9
CAWSPGTSTYGYTF	TGTGCCTGGAGTCCCGGAACGAGCACCTATGGCTACACCTTC	TRBJ1-2	-	-	TRBV30
CASSLGGYGNQPQHF	TGTGCCAGCAGTTTAGGGGGATACGGCAATCAGCCCCAGCATTTT	TRBJ1-5	-	-	TRBV28
CASRYQGEQYF	TGTGCCAGCAGGTATCAGGGCGAGCAGTACTTC	TRBJ2-7	-	-	TRBV6-1
CASSPAGGLPNQPQHF	TGTGCCAGCAGTCCTGCAGGGGGCCTACCCAATCAGCCCCAGCATTTT	TRBJ1-5	TRBD1	-	TRBV27
CASSQASYGTYNEQFF	TGCGCCAGCAGCCAAGCTTCGTACGGAACCTACAATGAGCAGTTCTTC	TRBJ2-1	-	-	TRBV4-3
CASSYSENYEQYF	TGTGCCAGCAGTTACTCGGAGAACTACGAGCAGTACTTC	TRBJ2-7	-	-	TRBV6-6
CASSFSGLQGHYGYTF	TGTGCCAGCAGTTTTTCGGGCCTACAGGGGCACTATGGCTACACCTTC	TRBJ1-2	TRBD1	-	TRBV27
CASSPLGRGLGETQYF	TGTGCCAGCTCCCCACTAGGCAGGGGGTTAGGAGAGACCCAGTACTTC	TRBJ2-5	TRBD1	-	TRBV13
CASSSPLLAGGYNEQFF	TGTGCCAGCAGCTCGCCCCTTCTAGCGGGAGGCTACAATGAGCAGTTCTTC	TRBJ2-1	TRBD2	-	TRBV13
CASSHGGSKAGYYGYTF	TGTGCCAGCAGCCACGGGGGTTCGAAGGCCGGTTATTATGGCTACACCTTC	TRBJ1-2	-	-	TRBV14
CASSQSGTPYEQYF	TGTGCCAGCAGTCAGTCAGGGACTCCCTACGAGCAGTACTTC	TRBJ2-7	-	-	TRBV27
CASSQDILGWYEQYF	TGCGCCAGCAGCCAAGATATATTGGGGTGGTACGAGCAGTACTTC	TRBJ2-7	-	-	TRBV4-3
CASSVDGNSNQPQHF	TGTGCCAGCAGCGTAGACGGTAATAGCAATCAGCCCCAGCATTTT	TRBJ1-5	-	-	TRBV9
CASSPLQGANGYTF	TGTGCCAGCAGTCCCTTACAGGGGGCAAATGGCTACACCTTC	TRBJ1-2	TRBD1	-	TRBV27
CAWSGGSEVGYTF	TGTGCCTGGAGTGGGGGGAGTGAGGTTGGCTACACCTTC	TRBJ1-2	-	-	TRBV30
CASSTGLAGYNEQFF	TGTGCCAGCAGCACGGGACTAGCGGGATACAATGAGCAGTTCTTC	TRBJ2-1	TRBD2	-	TRBV6-6
CASSQSFPGLYSYEQYF	TGTGCCAGCAGTCAATCATTCCCGGGACTGTATTCCTACGAGCAGTACTTC	TRBJ2-7	-	-	TRBV7-3
CASSSTPTGGDEQYF	TGTGCCAGTAGTTCAACCCCGACAGGGGGCGACGAGCAGTACTTC	TRBJ2-7	TRBD1	-	TRBV19
CASSPPPTGATYEQYF	TGTGCCAGCAGTCCCCCTCCGACAGGGGCTACCTACGAGCAGTACTTC	TRBJ2-7	TRBD1	once	TRBV2
CASSLTLAGGPDEQYF	TGTGCCAGCAGCTTAACCCTAGCGGGAGGGCCTGACGAGCAGTACTTC	TRBJ2-7	TRBD2	-	TRBV7-3
CASSPVRWRGDEQFF	TGTGCCAGCAGTCCGGTCCGTTGGAGGGGAGATGAGCAGTTCTTC	TRBJ2-1	-	once	TRBV28
CASSVVETGVTDEQYF	TGTGCCAGCAGCGTGGTTGAGACAGGGGTCACTGACGAGCAGTACTTC	TRBJ2-7	TRBD1	-	TRBV11-1
CASSIDRRGIYEQYF	TGTGCCAGTAGTATAGATCGGAGGGGGATTTACGAGCAGTACTTC	TRBJ2-7	-	-	TRBV19
CASSLARQDVNGEQFF	TGTGCCAGCAGCTTGGCTCGGCAGGACGTGAATGGTGAGCAGTTCTTC	TRBJ2-1	-	-	TRBV5-6
CASSLIRVNTGELFF	TGTGCCAGCAGCCTTATCAGGGTGAACACCGGGGAGCTGTTTTTT	TRBJ2-2	-	-	TRBV28
CASRSRANPYNEQFF	TGCGCCAGCAGGTCCCGGGCTAATCCCTACAATGAGCAGTTCTTC	TRBJ2-1	-	-	TRBV10-2
CSVLLQGPYGYTF	TGCAGCGTTCTTCTGCAGGGACCATATGGCTACACCTTC	TRBJ1-2	-	-	TRBV29-1
CASRTQQTREETQYF	TGTGCCAGTAGGACACAACAAACTAGGGAAGAGACCCAGTACTTC	TRBJ2-5	-	-	TRBV19
CASSWDPGLASYNEQFF	TGCGCCAGCAGCTGGGACCCGGGACTAGCCTCCTACAATGAGCAGTTCTTC	TRBJ2-1	TRBD2	-	TRBV5-1
CASSLGLAGGPVYEQYF	TGCGCCAGCAGCTTGGGACTAGCGGGAGGGCCTGTATACGAGCAGTACTTC	TRBJ2-7	TRBD2	-	TRBV5-1
CASSLSWWGVHEQYF	TGTGCCAGCAGTTTATCGTGGTGGGGGGTACACGAGCAGTACTTC	TRBJ2-7	-	-	TRBV27
CASSLFLLRDEEFYGYTF	TGTGCCAGCAGCCTCTTCCTTCTAAGGGACGAGGAATTCTATGGCTACACCTTC	TRBJ1-2	-	-	TRBV28
CASSSRDNHEQYF	TGTGCCAGCAGTTCGCGGGACAATCACGAGCAGTACTTC	TRBJ2-7	-	-	TRBV28